This is a list of T cell receptor delta chains from one sample in a study of gamma-delta chains in newborns, infants, children. TCRdb fed the reads into CATT to redo clone calling. The sample consists of 14,000 to 15,000 delta-chain clones, 7.3% of them appearing once. Sequenced input: blood. The receptors were sampled from a child who was a newborn, infant or young child, either healthy, febrile or measles-vaccinated (not recorded which). CDR3s include the opening cysteine and the closing phenylalanine or tryptophan. The D gene is left open where the match is weak. Not all rows give a size; the values are once, few, many and, for expanded clones, a class.

j_call v_call d_call clone_size cdr3_nt cdr3_aa
TRDJ3 TRDV2 TRDD3 . TGTGCCTGCGACACCGTACTGGGGGTTACCAGCTCCTGGGACACCCGACAGATGTTTTTC CACDTVLGVTSSWDTRQMFF
TRDJ3 TRDV2 TRDD3 . TGTGCCTGTGACTTCCTACTGGGGGATAGGGATTCCTGGGACACCCGACAGATGTTTTTC CACDFLLGDRDSWDTRQMFF
TRDJ3 TRDV2 TRDD3 few TGTGCCCGTGACACCGCTGGGGGATACGGGAGCTCCTGGGACACCCGACAGATGTTTTTC CARDTAGGYGSSWDTRQMFF
TRDJ2 TRDV2 TRDD3 . TGTGCCTGTGACCCGGTACCACCTACTGGGGATTCACCATATCTGACAGCACAACTCTTCTTT CACDPVPPTGDSPYLTAQLFF
TRDJ3 TRDV2 TRDD3 many TGTGCCTGTGATACTGGGGGATACCGCTCCTGGGACACCCGACAGATGTTTTTC CACDTGGYRSWDTRQMFF
TRDJ2 TRDV2 TRDD3 few TGTGCCTGTGAACAACTGGGGGATACCTCTTTGACAGCACAACTCTTCTTT CACEQLGDTSLTAQLFF
TRDJ2 TRDV2 TRDD3 . TGTGCCTGTGACCTACTGGGGGTGACAGCACAACTCTTCTTT CACDLLGVTAQLFF
TRDJ2 TRDV2 TRDD3 . TGTGCCTGTGACCCCTTACTGGGGGCTTTGACAGCCCAACTCTTCTTT CACDPLLGALTAQLFF
TRDJ3 TRDV2 . . TGTGCCTGTGACACCATGTGGGCTACTATCGGCTCCTGGGACACCCGCCAGATGTTTTTC CACDTMWATIGSWDTRQMFF
TRDJ3 TRDV2 . few TGTGCCTGTGACACTGGGGGGTACCAGTCCTGGGACACCCGACAGATGTTTTTC CACDTGGYQSWDTRQMFF
TRDJ3 TRDV2 TRDD3 few TGTGCCTGTGACACCCTAGGGGATACCTCCTGGGACACCCGACAGATGTTTTTC CACDTLGDTSWDTRQMFF